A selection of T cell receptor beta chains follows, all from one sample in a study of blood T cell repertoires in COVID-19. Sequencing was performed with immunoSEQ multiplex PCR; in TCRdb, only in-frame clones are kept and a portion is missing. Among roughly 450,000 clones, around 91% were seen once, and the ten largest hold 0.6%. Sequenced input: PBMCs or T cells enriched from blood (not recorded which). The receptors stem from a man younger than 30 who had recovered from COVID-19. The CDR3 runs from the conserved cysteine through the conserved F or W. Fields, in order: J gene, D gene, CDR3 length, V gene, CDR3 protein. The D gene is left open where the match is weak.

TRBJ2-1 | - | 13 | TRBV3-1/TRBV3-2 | CASSPGRANEQFF
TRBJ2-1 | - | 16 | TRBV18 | CASSATAHGSYNEQFF
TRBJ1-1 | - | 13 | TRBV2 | CASVKTANTEAFF
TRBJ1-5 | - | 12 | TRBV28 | CASSLLSGSQHF
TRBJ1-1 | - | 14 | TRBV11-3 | CASSLASLGTEAFF
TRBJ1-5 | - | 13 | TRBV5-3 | CARSPSLCQPQHF
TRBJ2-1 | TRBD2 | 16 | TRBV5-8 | CASSGGRGGPYNEQFF
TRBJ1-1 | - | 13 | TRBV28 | CASSGPLNTEAFF
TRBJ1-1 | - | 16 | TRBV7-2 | CASSLVGAPRGTEAFF
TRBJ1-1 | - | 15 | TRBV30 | CAWSALTGVNTEAFF
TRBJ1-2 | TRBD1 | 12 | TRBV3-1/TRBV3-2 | CASMDRAFGYTF
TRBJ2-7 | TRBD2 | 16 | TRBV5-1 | CASSLEASGALYEQYF
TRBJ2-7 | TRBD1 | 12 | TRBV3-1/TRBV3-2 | CASSHEMGDRYF